These T cell receptor beta chains were read from a single sample in a study of blood T cell repertoires in COVID-19. Some clones are missing from TCRdb's copy, which holds only in-frame ones; the method was immunoSEQ multiplex PCR. Counted here are under 500,000 clones, around 89% occurring once; the ten biggest clones make up about 4.5%. The sample comprised peripheral blood. The receptors derive from a woman younger than 45 with acute or convalescent COVID-19. Both conserved end residues are part of each CDR3. The D gene is left open where the match is weak. Clone size is given for some rows only: seen once, a few or many times, or a class if the clone is expanded.

-,-,TRBJ2-1,TRBV11-3,TGTGCCAGCAGCTACCCAGGGGTTGGCAATGAGCAGTTCTTC,CASSYPGVGNEQFF
-,TRBD2,TRBJ2-7,TRBV9,TGTGCCAGCTCCTCGGGGGGTTCCGAGCAGTACTTC,CASSSGGSEQYF
once,-,TRBJ2-1,TRBV5-5,TGTGCCAGCAGCTTGCTGCGGCAGTACAATGAGCAGTTCTTC,CASSLLRQYNEQFF
-,TRBD1,TRBJ1-2,TRBV5-6,TGTGCCAGCAGAGGTGGGACAGGGATTGTCTATGGCTACACCTTC,CASRGGTGIVYGYTF
-,-,TRBJ2-7,TRBV19,TGTGCCAGTAGTAGCGACATAGGAACCTACGAGCAGTACTTC,CASSSDIGTYEQYF
-,-,TRBJ1-2,TRBV5-4,TGTGCCAGCAGCTTTCTCACCGCACGGGACTATGGCTACACCTTC,CASSFLTARDYGYTF
-,TRBD1,TRBJ1-1,TRBV5-4,TGTGCCAGCAGCCGCAGGGGGGAAGCTTTCTTT,CASSRRGEAFF
-,TRBD1,TRBJ1-1,TRBV9,TGTGCCAGCAGCGTAGGAGGGGGCCAGGGGACTGAAGCTTTCTTT,CASSVGGGQGTEAFF
-,-,TRBJ1-6,TRBV28,TGTGCCAGCAGTATAGGACCTCCGTGGGACAAAAATTCACCCCTCCACTTT,CASSIGPPWDKNSPLHF
-,TRBD1,TRBJ2-5,TRBV29-1,TGCAGCGTTAGAGCTTCAGGGGGATTGAAGACCCAGTACTTC,CSVRASGGLKTQYF
-,-,TRBJ2-7,TRBV5-8,TGTGCCAGCAGCTTCGCGGGTGGGAGCTCCTACGAGCAGTACTTC,CASSFAGGSSYEQYF